The 21 T cell receptor beta chains in this list originate from one sample, sequenced in a study of blood T cell repertoires in COVID-19. Generated by immunoSEQ multiplex PCR, the TCRdb table keeps only in-frame clones and is missing some. The sample includes 270,000 or so clones, about four fifths seen only once; the top ten take around 1.6%. Sequenced material: peripheral blood. Every receptor here comes from a human donor with COVID-19, enrolled during active disease. The donor label of this sample is uncertain.

The chain carries TRBV7-2 and TRBJ2-1; possible D gene TRBD2, 5 bases. CDR1 and CDR2 (germline): SGHTA, FQGNSA. The CDR3 runs 16 residues. V was trimmed by 4 bases and J by 2 bases, leaving 15 bases between them. DNA of the CDR3: TGTGCCAGCAGCTCCAGACCGGGGAACCCCTACAATGAGCAGTTCTTC. Translating gives CASSSRPGNPYNEQFF.

The chain couples TRBV25-1 to TRBJ1-1; 11 bases align to TRBD1. Trimming at V came to 6 bases and at J to 1 base, leaving 7 bases not matched to a gene. CDR3 size: 16 residues. From germline, CDR1 is MGHDK and CDR2 SYGVNS. CDR3 region: CASRELGTGGNTEAFF. The CDR3, as DNA: TGTGCCAGCAGAGAACTCGGGACAGGGGGGAACACTGAAGCTTTCTTT.

The count of this clone is one. The chain joins TRBV6-5 to TRBJ1-3, with D possibly being TRBD1 (5 bases). The CDR3 runs to 14 residues. Germline CDR1 is MNHEY and CDR2 is SVGAGI. V dropped 6 bases and J dropped 0 bases, with 9 bases sitting between them. The CDR3 DNA reads TGTGCCAGCAGGCGGGACGACTCTGGAAACACCATATATTTT. Amino acid sequence: CASRRDDSGNTIYF.

CDR3 sequence reads: CASPAPRGLRRTEAPSPLHF. The CDR3 DNA sequence: TGTGCCAGCCCAGCCCCGCGGGGGTTAAGGAGGACCGAAGCCCCTTCACCCCTCCACTTT. This chain connects TRBV9 to TRBJ1-6; D might be TRBD1 (5 bases). The CDR3 is 20 residues long. The V gene's germline CDR1 is SGDLS and CDR2 YYNGEE. Trimming removed 7 bases from V and 9 bases from J, with 35 bases in between.

The chain combines TRBV20-1 with TRBJ2-7; D unresolved. CDR1 DFQATT and CDR2 SNEGSKA come from the germline V gene (reference sequence). Trimming shortened V by 3 bases and J by 6 bases, and 9 bases separated the two germline ends. This CDR3 has 11 amino acids. CDR3 sequence (DNA): TGCAGTGCTAGCTATCGTGCCGAGCAGTACTTC. This codes for CSASYRAEQYF.

The rearrangement uses TRBV28 and TRBJ2-5; D is undetermined. The CDR3 extends over 12 amino acids. Germline V CDR1 and CDR2: MDHEN, SYDVKM. Trimming took off 5 bases at V and 2 bases at J, with 6 bases between the two ends. The CDR3 spells CASSPLQETQYF. CDR3 nucleotides: TGTGCCAGCAGTCCTCTACAAGAGACCCAGTACTTC. The variable domain in full, with the rest retrieved from reference TRBV28 and TRBJ2-5, is DVKVTQSSRYLVKRTGEKVFLECVQDMDHENMFWYRQDPGLGLRLIYFSYDVKMKEKGDIPEGYSVSREKKERFSLILESASTNQTSMYLCASSPLQETQYFGPGTRLLVL.

This chain joins TRBV19 and TRBJ1-5; TRBD1 matches 9 bases. CDR1 is LNHDA and CDR2 is SQIVND in the germline V gene (reference sequence). After removal of 10 bases from V and 7 bases from J, the junction contained 14 bases not matched to a gene. CDR3 length: 15 residues. The CDR3 bases are TGTGCCACCAATACCTACGGACAGGGGCGACAGCCCCAGCATTTT. Protein: CATNTYGQGRQPQHF.

The chain combines TRBV28 with TRBJ2-1; 9 nucleotides agree with TRBD2. The V and J ends lost 4 bases and 10 bases, in that order; junction bases with no gene match: 14. CDR1 is MDHEN, CDR2 SYDVKM, per germline. The CDR3 sequence is 16 residues long. The CDR3 DNA follows: TGTGCCAGCAGTTCCCCACCTAGCGGGACGCTCAGAGAGCAGTTCTTC. Its protein is CASSSPPSGTLREQFF.

This clone was seen more than once but under ten times. The rearrangement joins TRBV5-6 to TRBJ2-3; possibly TRBD2 for D (6 bases). The CDR3 consists of 16 residues. Germline CDR1 reads SGHDT; CDR2 reads YYEEEE. Trimming took 4 bases from V and 10 from J, leaving 25 bases between them. CDR3 sequence: CASSPTTGTPDSAQYF. The DNA of the CDR3 is TGTGCCAGCAGCCCAACGACCGGGACTCCAGATTCAGCGCAGTATTTT.

This chain joins TRBV19 and TRBJ2-7, with TRBD2 matching over 12 bases. Germline V gene lookup returns CDR1 LNHDA and CDR2 SQIVND (reference sequence). The CDR3 has 16 residues. After removal of 3 bases from V and 4 bases from J, the junction contained 7 bases not matched to a gene. The CDR3 is CASSMPLAGGSYEQYF. In DNA form, the CDR3 reads TGTGCCAGTAGTATGCCACTAGCGGGAGGCTCATACGAGCAGTACTTC.

J is TRBJ2-2 and V is TRBV13; D remains ambiguous. Germline V lookup: CDR1 PRHDT, CDR2 FYEKMQ (reference sequence). CDR3 length: 14 amino acids. V lost 6 bases to trimming and J lost 4 bases, with 12 bases between them. The CDR3 DNA is TGTGCCAGCAGGGAGACGCGAGGCACCGGGGAGCTGTTTTTT. Its protein is CASRETRGTGELFF.

The J gene is TRBJ1-2, the V gene TRBV27; TRBD1 aligns across 8 bases. In germline, CDR1 is MNHEY, CDR2 SMNVEV (reference sequence). J gave up 2 bases and V 4 bases, and 6 bases lay outside the gene matches. This CDR3 has 15 amino acids. CDR3 protein: CASSSPTGENYGYTF. CDR3 nucleotide sequence: TGTGCCAGCAGTTCTCCGACAGGGGAGAACTATGGCTACACCTTC.

The chain is built from TRBV19 and TRBJ2-1; no clear D gene. Trimming removed 0 bases from V and 5 bases from J, with 5 bases in between. Germline assignment: CDR1 LNHDA and CDR2 SQIVND (reference sequence). The CDR3 runs 13 residues. CDR3 DNA: TGTGCCAGTAGTATAGATCGGGACAATGAGCAGTTCTTC. Translating gives CASSIDRDNEQFF.

J is TRBJ1-1 and V is TRBV28, with D perhaps TRBD1 (6 bases). CDR3 size: 16 residues. V was cut by 5 bases and J by 0 bases, with 16 bases left in between. CDR1 and CDR2 (germline): MDHEN, SYDVKM. The CDR3 DNA reads as TGTGCCAGCAGTCCATGGACAGTGGCAGTGAACACTGAAGCTTTCTTT. Protein product: CASSPWTVAVNTEAFF.

This chain joins TRBV19 and TRBJ1-5; TRBD1 agrees at 10 bases. Trimming cost V 7 bases and J 6 bases; bases outside gene matches: 9. This CDR3 region has 15 residues. The germline V gene encodes CDR1 LNHDA and CDR2 SQIVND (reference sequence). The CDR3 protein is CASTPWTGGPQPQHF. The DNA of the CDR3 is TGTGCCAGTACCCCTTGGACAGGGGGACCTCAGCCCCAGCATTTT.

This clone was seen at least ten times. The chain couples TRBV30 to TRBJ2-7; 9 bases are a match to TRBD2. The germline V gene has CDR1 GTSNPN and CDR2 SVGIG (reference sequence). There are 12 residues in the CDR3. With 3 bases clipped from V and 3 bases from J, the junction kept 0 bases outside the gene matches. The CDR3 reads CAWRREGYEQYF. The CDR3 coding sequence is TGTGCCTGGAGGCGGGAGGGCTACGAGCAGTACTTC.

This clone was found many times. This sequence joins TRBV9 and TRBJ2-1; 9 nucleotides match TRBD2. This CDR3 has 14 amino acids. After removal of 4 bases from V and 5 bases from J, the junction contained 4 bases not matched to a gene. Germline V gives CDR1 SGDLS, CDR2 YYNGEE. The CDR3 sequence: CASSLSGSHNEQFF. CDR3 nucleotide sequence: TGTGCCAGCAGCCTTAGCGGGAGCCACAATGAGCAGTTCTTC.

The V call is TRBV2, the J call TRBJ2-2; D remains unclear. V was pared by 4 bases and J by 3 bases, with 6 bases between. Looked up from germline, CDR1 is SNHLY and CDR2 is FYNNEI. The CDR3 has 13 residues. The CDR3 here is CASSVFDTGELFF. The CDR3 DNA is TGTGCCAGCAGTGTATTTGACACCGGGGAGCTGTTTTTT.

V usage is TRBV27 and J usage is TRBJ1-3; D not certain. Trimming cost V 5 bases and J 2 bases, with 13 bases left between them. The CDR3 has 15 residues. The germline V gene has CDR1 MNHEY and CDR2 SMNVEV (reference sequence). As DNA, the CDR3 is TGTGCCAGCAGTCCGATGCGAGAGGCTGGAAACACCATATATTTT. This codes for CASSPMREAGNTIYF.

The V and J genes are TRBV4-3 and TRBJ2-7, with D possibly matching TRBD1 (6 bases). Germline V gives CDR1 LGHNA, CDR2 YSLEER. V lost 1 base and J lost 1, with 20 bases in between. This CDR3 region has 18 residues. The CDR3 bases are TGCGCCAGCAGCCAAGCCATCCCAGGGGCGACTGCGTCCTACGAGCAGTACTTC. Its protein product is CASSQAIPGATASYEQYF.

The chain has TRBV2 and TRBJ1-2, with 10 bases fitting TRBD1. This CDR3 has 14 amino acids. Germline CDR1 and CDR2: SNHLY and FYNNEI. The J segment lost 8 bases and the V segment lost 6 bases, leaving 9 bases of the junction unmatched. The CDR3 protein is CASRLTGGVVGYTF. The CDR3 DNA reads TGTGCCAGCAGGTTGACAGGGGGCGTCGTCGGCTACACCTTC.